This T cell receptor (beta chain) was recorded in a study of CD8 T cells in ankylosing spondylitis. Turning to this clonotype: The junction departs from the called germline gene at one end, perhaps through a read error.

MiXCR was run by TCRdb on the 5' RACE reads, yielding one entry per CDR3 protein. The sample carries hundreds of thousands of distinct CDR3 sequences, roughly 8.2% recorded once. CDR1 is DFQATT and CDR2 is SNEGSKA in the germline V gene (reference sequence). The CDR3 length is 17 residues. The chain links TRBV20-1 to TRBJ1-4; the D gene is possibly TRBD1 (6 bases). The source of this sequence is a female donor with ankylosing spondylitis or in good health (not recorded which). Sequenced: blood, either unsorted or a sorted T cell fraction (not recorded which). Here the CDR3 reads CCALPIQLRGTNEKLFF. The CDR3 coding sequence is TGCTGTGCTCTGCCAATCCAACTCAGGGGAACTAATGAAAAACTGTTTTTT.